This T cell receptor beta chain was found in a study of shared T cell receptors in the human thymus. The repertoire was sequenced with immunoSEQ multiplex PCR; TCRdb's copy has only in-frame clones and lacks some. Among 630,000 or so clones listed, more than 70% were seen once. The CDR3 loop spans 16 amino acids. The germline V gene encodes CDR1 MNHNS and CDR2 SASEGT. V was clipped by 4 bases and J by 5 bases; unmatched bases: 11. In addition, the sample was reused for a study of human thymus T cells. As that report states: Corrective surgery for congenital heart defects was being performed on the healthy Finnish infants who were the donors. During corrective heart surgery, resections were taken, and the thymus tissue came from them. Unrelated individuals had highly overlapping thymic repertoires, as reported in related research.

Sequencing input: thymocytes. This sequence joins TRBV6-1 and TRBJ1-2; TRBD1 agrees at 9 bases. This TCR derives from a boy under two years old with a congenital heart defect. CDR3 coding DNA: TGTGCCAGCAGTGGGGGGATCCCGGGACAGGGATATGGCTACACCTTC. It codes for CASSGGIPGQGYGYTF.